The present TCR beta chain was sequenced within a study of T cell responses to AZD1222 COVID-19 vaccine. Study-level information: Second-dose timings of about 4 or about 12 weeks were pooled.

Study-level results: Among spike-specific TCRs, nearly half reportedly target unmutated variant regions. Spike was spanned by vaccine-associated CD4 TCRs, with dominance at 160-218 and 743-854. Clonal diversity was possibly underestimated; the donors were predominantly white British and more often female.

A remark on this clone: Its matching antigen is unknown.

Profiling relied on immunoSEQ multiplex PCR, and the TCRdb table lists in-frame clones only, not all of them. The sample lists roughly 160,000 clones, approximately 90% occurring once. From germline, CDR1 is MDHEN and CDR2 SYDVKM. V shed 0 bases and J shed 2 bases, with 8 bases lying between them. The CDR3 spans 14 residues. This chain joins TRBV28 and TRBJ2-7; D not resolved. The TCR sequence derives from an adult in good health. Source: peripheral blood, taken on day 0 of AZD1222 vaccination. This chain's CDR3 is CASSLWGVTYEQYF. The DNA for the CDR3 is TGTGCCAGCAGTTTATGGGGCGTTACCTACGAGCAGTACTTC.